This TCR beta chain was profiled in a study of blood T cell repertoires in COVID-19. In the study overall: Both acute and convalescent COVID-19 samples were obtained from the United States, Italy and Spain.

Per the authors' pipeline: Cell counts per sample came from amplifying reference gene primers. Using immunoSEQ multiplex PCR, the repertoire was profiled, and TCRdb retains in-frame clones only, with some absent. That table supplies the V and J calls and clone size; D and trimming were determined from the DNA. In the table there are around 200,000 clones, approximately 81% of which are singletons. This clonotype originated in a woman aged 80 or older with acute or convalescent COVID-19. Sequenced sample: peripheral blood.

The CDR3 bases are TGTGCCAGCAGCCTCAACAGCCCCACGAACACCGGGGAGCTGTTTTTT. This codes for CASSLNSPTNTGELFF. This sequence joins TRBV7-2 and TRBJ2-2; no clear D. This CDR3 region has 16 residues. Between the trimmed V and J ends, which lost 5 bases and 0 bases, there was a span of 13 bases. The germline CDR1 and CDR2 sequences are SGHTA and FQGNSA.